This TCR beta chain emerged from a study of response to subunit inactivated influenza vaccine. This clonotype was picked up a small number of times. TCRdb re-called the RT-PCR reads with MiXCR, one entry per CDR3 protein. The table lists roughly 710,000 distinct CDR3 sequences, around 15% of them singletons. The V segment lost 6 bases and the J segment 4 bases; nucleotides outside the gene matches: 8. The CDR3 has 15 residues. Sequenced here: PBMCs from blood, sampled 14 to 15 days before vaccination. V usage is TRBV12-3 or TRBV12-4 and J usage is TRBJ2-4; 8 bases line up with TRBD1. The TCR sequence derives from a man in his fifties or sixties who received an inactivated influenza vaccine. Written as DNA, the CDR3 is TGTGCCAGCAGCGCGACAGGGGAAATGAAAAACATTCAGTACTTC. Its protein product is CASSATGEMKNIQYF.